The TCR beta chain under discussion was sequenced for a study of T cell repertoires in cytomegalovirus infection. Study background: Recently identified HLA-C-restricted CMV epitopes and well-studied HLA-B-restricted CMV epitopes were used by the study. It was the public TCR beta signatures that indicated both CMV infection and matching HLA type.

A single record per CDR3 protein comes from TCRdb applying MiXCR to the reads. The repertoire holds tens of thousands of distinct CDR3 sequences, with roughly a fifth as singletons. Study results and limitations: The cumulative frequency of public TCR beta families distinguished individuals who carried CMV together with the relevant HLA.

Concerning this clonotype: Antigen: not known.

Material: CD8+ T cells from cultured PBMCs, obtained from culture after CMV antigen stimulation. The clonotype comes from a human donor in good health (CMV status not recorded). Some clones in this sample may be carry-over from other donors' samples.

The CDR3 protein is CASSSGNRETQYF. CDR3 in DNA: TGTGCCAGCAGCTCAGGGAATCGAGAGACCCAGTACTTC. V and J are TRBV7-9 and TRBJ2-5; D perhaps matches TRBD1 (5 bases). The ends were cut back, 4 bases at V and 4 bases at J, with 10 bases in the middle. The CDR3 runs to 13 residues. Looked up from germline, CDR1 is SEHNR and CDR2 is FQNEAQ (reference sequence).